This T cell receptor beta chain was retrieved from a study of blood T cell repertoires in COVID-19. As for the study in general: PBMCs, B-cell-depleted T cells, or T cells provided the cDNA or gDNA that made up the material.

Per germline, CDR1 MNHEY and CDR2 SVGAGI. V lost 5 bases to trimming and J lost 5 bases, with 18 bases between them. CDR3 size: 15 residues. Generated by immunoSEQ multiplex PCR, the TCRdb table keeps only in-frame clones and is missing some. The sample lists roughly 80,000 clones; roughly 80% were seen once. This chain links TRBV6-5 with TRBJ2-5, with D unresolved. This clonotype originated in a human donor in a cohort sampled during active COVID-19. The material sequenced was peripheral blood. The CDR3 sequence is CASSPLAATRETQYF. In DNA, the CDR3 is TGTGCCAGCAGTCCGCTGGCGGCTACGCGGGAGACCCAGTACTTC.